This entry lists 11 T cell receptor beta chains sequenced from one sample in a study of identical twins. TCRdb re-derived calls from the 5' RACE reads in MiXCR, one entry per CDR3 protein. The profile shows some 210,000 distinct CDR3 sequences, about a sixth of them singletons. The sample was also reused in another study, on T cells expressing NK-cell markers.

Sequenced: CD8+ T cells sorted from blood. The receptors were gathered from a woman between 18 and 29 years old in good health.

This clonotype was observed once. The gene calls are TRBV5-1 and TRBJ2-3; 7 bases fit TRBD1. The germline V gene encodes CDR1 SGHRS and CDR2 YFSETQ. Germline trimming cut 0 bases from V and 4 bases from J; bases unmatched to any gene: 2. This CDR3 has 14 residues. The CDR3 DNA follows: TGCGCCAGCAGCTTGGAGGGGGCACCAGATACGCAGTATTTT. It yields the protein CASSLEGAPDTQYF.

The J gene is TRBJ2-7, the V gene TRBV3-1; either TRBD1 or TRBD2 may supply D (5 bases each). This CDR3 is built from 16 residues. Between the trimmed V and J ends, which lost 0 bases and 3 bases, there was a span of 15 bases. Germline values: CDR1 LGHDT, CDR2 YNNKEL (reference sequence). The CDR3 loop reads CASSQDTGAPLYEQYF. The CDR3 nucleotides are TGTGCCAGCAGCCAAGATACCGGGGCACCCCTCTACGAGCAGTACTTC.

The J gene is TRBJ2-3, the V gene TRBV15; the D gene could be TRBD1 or TRBD2 (5 bases each). The V gene lost 1 base and the J gene lost 6 bases, with 26 bases spanning the gap. Per germline, CDR1 LNHNV and CDR2 YYDKDF (reference sequence). The CDR3 is 19 amino acids. CDR3 nucleotides: TGTGCCACCAGCAGAGCTGTGCGGACTCGGGGCTCGCCCAGCGATACGCAGTATTTT. It yields the protein CATSRAVRTRGSPSDTQYF. The full variable domain, rest sourced from reference TRBV15 and TRBJ2-3, is DAMVIQNPRYQVTQFGKPVTLSCSQTLNHNVMYWYQQKSSQAPKLLFHYYDKDFNNEADTPDNFQSRRPNTSFCFLDIRSPGLGDTAMYLCATSRAVRTRGSPSDTQYFGPGTRLTVL.

This chain uses TRBV5-1 with TRBJ2-5; 8 positions agree with TRBD1. With 5 bases clipped from V and 5 bases from J, the junction kept 5 bases outside the gene matches. Germline CDR1 SGHRS, CDR2 YFSETQ. This CDR3 has 13 residues. DNA for the CDR3: TGCGCCAGCAGAGGACAGGGTCGGGAGACCCAGTACTTC. Protein sequence: CASRGQGRETQYF. The whole variable domain, filled in from reference TRBV5-1 and TRBJ2-5, reads KAGVTQTPRYLIKTRGQQVTLSCSPISGHRSVSWYQQTPGQGLQFLFEYFSETQRNKGNFPGRFSGRQFSNSRSEMNVSTLELGDSALYLCASRGQGRETQYFGPGTRLLVL.

The chain joins TRBV12-3 or TRBV12-4 to TRBJ1-5; possibly TRBD1 for D (5 bases). The CDR3 contains 16 residues. V lost 0 bases to trimming and J lost 7 bases, with 16 bases between them. The CDR3 spells CASSLATTAVGQPQHF. CDR3 nucleotides: TGTGCCAGCAGTTTAGCCACGACAGCCGTCGGGCAGCCCCAGCATTTT.

There are a few counts of this clonotype. This chain joins TRBV25-1 and TRBJ2-4, with a weak D call TRBD2 (5 bases). The V gene's germline CDR1 is MGHDK and CDR2 SYGVNS. Trimming took off 1 base at V and 7 bases at J, with 17 bases between the two ends. The CDR3 is 16 residues long. This CDR3 reads CASSESYGVLGNIQYF. Here the CDR3 DNA reads TGTGCCAGCAGTGAATCTTACGGGGTGTTGGGGAACATTCAGTACTTC.

Regarding this clonotype: At one boundary the junction diverges from the germline segment, which might be a read error. V gene TRBV5-5 combines with J gene TRBJ1-1; the D is unclear. The CDR3 consists of 12 residues. CDR1 SGHKS and CDR2 YYEKEE come from the germline V gene (reference sequence). CDR3 region: CASDFGNTVAFF. CDR3 nucleotide sequence: TGTGCCAGCGACTTTGGGAACACTGTAGCTTTCTTT.

This clonotype was seen a handful of times. This sequence joins TRBV14 and TRBJ2-7; D might be TRBD1 (6 bases). CDR1 is SGHDN and CDR2 is FVKESK in the germline V gene. The CDR3 is 14 residues long. V was trimmed by 3 bases and J by 4 bases, leaving 13 bases between them. CDR3 protein: CASSHRTRGYEQYF. DNA of the CDR3: TGTGCCAGCAGCCATCGTACGAGGGGGTACGAGCAGTACTTC. The entire variable domain, with the rest obtained from reference TRBV14 and TRBJ2-7, is as follows: EAGVTQFPSHSVIEKGQTVTLRCDPISGHDNLYWYRRVMGKEIKFLLHFVKESKQDESGMPNNRFLAERTGGTYSTLKVQPAELEDSGVYFCASSHRTRGYEQYFGPGTRLTVT.

The chain uses TRBV20-1 and TRBJ2-7, with 7 bases aligning to TRBD1. The CDR3 has 14 amino acids. J gave up 6 bases and V 5 bases, and 13 bases lay outside the gene matches. Germline lookup yields CDR1 DFQATT and CDR2 SNEGSKA (reference sequence). The CDR3 DNA follows: TGCAGTGCTCCTACAATACAGGGGAACGGCGAGCAGTACTTC. Protein: CSAPTIQGNGEQYF.

The chain has TRBV7-9 and TRBJ2-1; tentatively, D is TRBD1 (6 bases). CDR3 length: 12 amino acids. V gave up 5 bases and J gave up 10 bases, with 12 bases separating them. Germline assignment: CDR1 SEHNR and CDR2 FQNEAQ (reference sequence). CDR3 sequence reads: CASSGQPGEQFF. Written as DNA, the CDR3 is TGTGCCAGCAGCGGACAGCCGGGAGAGCAGTTCTTC.

This rearrangement joins TRBV7-9 to TRBJ1-2; no clear D gene. CDR3 length: 16 residues. With 3 bases removed from V and 1 base from J, the gap between germline ends came to 15 bases. The V gene's germline CDR1 is SEHNR and CDR2 FQNEAQ (reference sequence). Here the CDR3 DNA reads TGTGCCAGCAGCTTCATTATTAGTCTTTTTAACTATGGCTACACCTTC. Translating gives CASSFIISLFNYGYTF.